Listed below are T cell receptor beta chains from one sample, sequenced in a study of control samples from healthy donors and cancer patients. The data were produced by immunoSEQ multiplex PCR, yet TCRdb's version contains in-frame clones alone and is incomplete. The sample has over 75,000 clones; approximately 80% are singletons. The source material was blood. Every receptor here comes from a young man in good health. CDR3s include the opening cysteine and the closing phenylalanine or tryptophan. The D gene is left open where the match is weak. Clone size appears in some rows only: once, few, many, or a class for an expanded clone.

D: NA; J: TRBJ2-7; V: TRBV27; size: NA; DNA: TGTGCCAGCAGTTTAGCGCGGATACCCTACGAGCAGTACTTC; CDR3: CASSLARIPYEQYF
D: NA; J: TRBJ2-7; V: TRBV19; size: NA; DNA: TGTGCCAGTAGTAAGGGGAGACCTAAGACCCCCTACGAGCAGTACTTC; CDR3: CASSKGRPKTPYEQYF
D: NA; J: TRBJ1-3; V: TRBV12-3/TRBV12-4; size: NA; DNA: TGTGCCAGCGAGAGGGATAGCACCATATATTTT; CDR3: CASERDSTIYF
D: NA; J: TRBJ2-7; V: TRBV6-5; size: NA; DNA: TGTGCCAGCAGTCACCCGGGTCCCTACGAGCAGTACTTC; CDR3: CASSHPGPYEQYF
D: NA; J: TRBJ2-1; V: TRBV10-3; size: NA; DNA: TGTGCCATCAGTGAGTCTGACAATGAGCAGTTCTTC; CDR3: CAISESDNEQFF
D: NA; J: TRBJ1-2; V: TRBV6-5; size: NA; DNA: TGTGCCAGCAGTTCTCAGAGCTGGGGCTATGGCTACACCTTC; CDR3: CASSSQSWGYGYTF
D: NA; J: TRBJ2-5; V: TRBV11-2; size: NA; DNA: TGTGCCAGCAGCTTAGAGTCGCAGGGAAGGGTAGAGACCCAGTACTTC; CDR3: CASSLESQGRVETQYF
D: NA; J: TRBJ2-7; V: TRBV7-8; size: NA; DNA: TGTGCCAGCAGCCGACAGTGGGAGCGCCGCTACGAGCAGTACTTC; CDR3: CASSRQWERRYEQYF
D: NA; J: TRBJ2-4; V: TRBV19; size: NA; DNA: TGTGCCAGTAGTATAGTCGGTGGCACACTCAACATTCAGTACTTC; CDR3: CASSIVGGTLNIQYF
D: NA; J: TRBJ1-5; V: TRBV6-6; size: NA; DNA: TGTGCCAGCAGTTACGAGGGGCGCAATCAGCCCCAGCATTTT; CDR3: CASSYEGRNQPQHF
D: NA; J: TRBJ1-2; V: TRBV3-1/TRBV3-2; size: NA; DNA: TGTGCCAGCAGCCAGCGTTCGGTTATCTATGGCTACACCTTC; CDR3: CASSQRSVIYGYTF
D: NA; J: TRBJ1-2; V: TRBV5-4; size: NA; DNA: TGTGCCAGCAGCTTAGAAACAGGGCGAAACGATGGCTACACCTTC; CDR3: CASSLETGRNDGYTF
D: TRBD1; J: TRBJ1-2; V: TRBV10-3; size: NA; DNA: TGTGCCATCAGTGGTACACAGGGGGCCGGTGGCTACACCTTC; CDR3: CAISGTQGAGGYTF
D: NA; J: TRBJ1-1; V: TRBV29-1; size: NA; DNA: TGCAGCCCAGCCCAGGGCACTGAAGCTTTCTTT; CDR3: CSPAQGTEAFF
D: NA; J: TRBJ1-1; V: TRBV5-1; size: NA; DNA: TGCGCCAGCAGCTTGGCCCAGGGGATCTTTGAAGCTTTCTTT; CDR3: CASSLAQGIFEAFF
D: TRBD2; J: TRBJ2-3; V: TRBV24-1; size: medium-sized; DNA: TGTGCCACCTCCATAAGCGGGGGCGGCACAGATACGCAGTATTTT; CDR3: CATSISGGGTDTQYF
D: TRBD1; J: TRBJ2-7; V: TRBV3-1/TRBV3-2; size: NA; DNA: TGTGCCAGCAGCCAAGACCACGGGACAGGGTTATACGAGCAGTACTTC; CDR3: CASSQDHGTGLYEQYF
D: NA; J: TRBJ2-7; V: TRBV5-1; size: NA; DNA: TGCGCCAGCAGCACCACCGGGATCATCTCCTACGAGCAGTACTTC; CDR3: CASSTTGIISYEQYF
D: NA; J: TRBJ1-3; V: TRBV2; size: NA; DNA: TGTGCCAGCAGTGAAGTAGACGGACGCTCTGGAAACACCATATATTTT; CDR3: CASSEVDGRSGNTIYF
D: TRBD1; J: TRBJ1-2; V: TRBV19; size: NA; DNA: TGTGCCAGTAGTACCCGATACAGGGGGGTCTGGGGCTACACCTTC; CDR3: CASSTRYRGVWGYTF
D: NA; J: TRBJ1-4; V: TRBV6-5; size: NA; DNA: TGTGCCAGCAGTTACTCCCGACAGCCAACTAATGAAAAACTGTTTTTT; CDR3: CASSYSRQPTNEKLFF
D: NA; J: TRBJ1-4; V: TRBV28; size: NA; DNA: TGTGCCAGCAGTTTAGCCGGGGGAGGTAATGAAAAACTGTTTTTT; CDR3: CASSLAGGGNEKLFF
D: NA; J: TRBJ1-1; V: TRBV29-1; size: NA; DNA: TGCAGCGTTGACGAAGGAAACACTGAAGCTTTCTTT; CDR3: CSVDEGNTEAFF
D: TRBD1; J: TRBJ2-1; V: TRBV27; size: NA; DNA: TGTGCCAGCAGTTTGTTACGGACAGGGGGTTCTAATGAGCAGTTCTTC; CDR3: CASSLLRTGGSNEQFF
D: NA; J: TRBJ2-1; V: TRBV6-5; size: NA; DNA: TGTGCCAGCGGGGGTGGTCTAGAGCAGTTCTTC; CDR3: CASGGGLEQFF
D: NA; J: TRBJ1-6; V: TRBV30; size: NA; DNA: TGTGCCTGGGATACCGGGACTGTCTATTCACCCCTCCACTTT; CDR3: CAWDTGTVYSPLHF
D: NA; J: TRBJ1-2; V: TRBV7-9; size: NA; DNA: TGTGCCAGCAGCTTAGACAGGAGGGCGATTGGCTACACCTTC; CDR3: CASSLDRRAIGYTF